The clone carrying this T cell receptor beta chain was picked up one time. Antigen unknown. This specimen comes from a study of PD-1 blockade in classical Hodgkin lymphoma. Whole-study findings and limits: Those achieving complete response showed baseline diversity like newly diagnosed patients. The study found that TCR diversity rose significantly by C4D1 in CD4+ but not CD8+ cells.

With no exception, relapse followed autologous stem cell transplantation in all patients, and brentuximab vedotin exposure varied. Repertoires were generated with immunoSEQ multiplex PCR, while TCRdb's copy carries only in-frame clones and drops some. The table lists roughly 92,000 clones, roughly 92% of them singletons. Germline-derived CDR1 and CDR2 are SGDLS and YYNGEE. This CDR3 is built from 15 residues. The V and J ends lost 3 bases and 5 bases, in that order; junction bases with no gene match: 10. This material consisted of peripheral blood mononuclear cells (PBMCs), taken at baseline. The chain joins TRBV9 to TRBJ2-5, with 7 nucleotides matching TRBD1. The receptor was isolated from a human donor with classical Hodgkin lymphoma. In DNA, the CDR3 is TGTGCCAGCAGCGCCCAGACAGGGTGGGCGGAGACCCAGTACTTC. Translation: CASSAQTGWAETQYF.